These 2 T cell receptor beta chains were all obtained from the same sample, sequenced in a study of OX40 agonist ivuxolimab in advanced cancers. Library method: the immunoSEQ multiplex PCR assay. Drawn from immuneACCESS, this table holds only the in-frame rearrangements with V and J called that TCRdb kept. Clones are partly lost; checked studies trace under half to an unresolved V gene and leave the rest unexplained. For this sample the table gives 60,000 to 85,000 clones, of which roughly 80% were detected only once. Of the sample, approximately 6.3% is held by the ten largest clones. Source: CD4+ or CD8+ T cells sorted from blood, taken in a trial of the OX40 agonist ivuxolimab. These receptors all stem from an adult with an advanced solid tumor such as melanoma, head and neck, liver or kidney cancer.

V and J are TRBV19 and TRBJ1-4; a weak D match, TRBD1 (5 bases). Trimming took off 6 bases at V and 5 bases at J, with 13 bases between the two ends. The CDR3 is 14 amino acids. Germline CDR1 reads LNHDA; CDR2 reads SQIVND (reference sequence). The CDR3 DNA reads as TGTGCCAGTAGAGCGACAGATACGAATGAAAAACTGTTTTTT. It specifies CASRATDTNEKLFF.

The sample holds a few counts of this clone. This chain uses TRBV7-3 with TRBJ1-3; D remains unclear. The CDR3 is 17 residues long. Germline CDR1 SGHTA, CDR2 FQGTGA. The V end was cut by 3 bases, the J end by 0 bases, with 15 bases between. In nucleotides, the CDR3 is TGTGCCAGCAGCTTGAGCGGCGGTATCCGCTCTGGAAACACCATATATTTT. It specifies CASSLSGGIRSGNTIYF.